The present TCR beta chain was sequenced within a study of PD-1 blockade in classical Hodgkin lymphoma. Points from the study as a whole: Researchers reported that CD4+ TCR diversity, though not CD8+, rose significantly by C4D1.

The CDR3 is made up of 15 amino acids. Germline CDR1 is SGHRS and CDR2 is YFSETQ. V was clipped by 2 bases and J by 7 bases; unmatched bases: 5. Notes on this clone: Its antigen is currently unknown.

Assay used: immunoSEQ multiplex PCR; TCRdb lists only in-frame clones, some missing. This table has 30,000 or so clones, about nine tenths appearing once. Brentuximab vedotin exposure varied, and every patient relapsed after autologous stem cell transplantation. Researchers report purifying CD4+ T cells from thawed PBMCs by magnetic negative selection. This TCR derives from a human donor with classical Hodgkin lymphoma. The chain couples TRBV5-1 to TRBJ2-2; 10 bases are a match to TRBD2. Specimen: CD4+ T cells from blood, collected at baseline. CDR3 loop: CASSFLAGADGELFF. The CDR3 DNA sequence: TGCGCCAGCAGCTTTCTAGCGGGAGCGGACGGGGAGCTGTTTTTT.